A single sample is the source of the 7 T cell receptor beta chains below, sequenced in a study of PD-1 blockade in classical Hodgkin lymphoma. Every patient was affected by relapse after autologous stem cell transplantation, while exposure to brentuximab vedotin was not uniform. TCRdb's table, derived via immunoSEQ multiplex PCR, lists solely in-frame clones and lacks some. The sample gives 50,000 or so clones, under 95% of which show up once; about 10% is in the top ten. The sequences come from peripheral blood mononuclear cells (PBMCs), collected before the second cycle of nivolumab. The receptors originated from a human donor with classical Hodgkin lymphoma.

CDR3 protein: CASSQDLGRRTEAFF. CDR3 nucleotide sequence: TGTGCCAGCAGCCAAGATCTCGGGAGGCGGACTGAAGCTTTCTTT. The J gene is TRBJ1-1, the V gene TRBV14; D gene uncertain. Germline lookup yields CDR1 SGHDN and CDR2 FVKESK. Trimming stripped 0 bases from V and 5 bases from J, with 13 bases between. This CDR3 comprises 15 residues.

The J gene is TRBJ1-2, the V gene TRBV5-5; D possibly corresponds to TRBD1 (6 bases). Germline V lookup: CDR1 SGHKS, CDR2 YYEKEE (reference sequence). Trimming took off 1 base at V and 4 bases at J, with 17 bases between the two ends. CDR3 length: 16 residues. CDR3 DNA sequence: TGTGCCAGCAGCTTGTGGGACACAGCATCGGCCTATGGCTACACCTTC. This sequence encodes CASSLWDTASAYGYTF.

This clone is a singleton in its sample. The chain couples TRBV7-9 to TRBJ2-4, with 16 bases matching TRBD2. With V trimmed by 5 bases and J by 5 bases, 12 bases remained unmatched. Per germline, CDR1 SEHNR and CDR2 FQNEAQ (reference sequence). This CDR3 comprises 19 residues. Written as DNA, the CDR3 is TGTGCCAGCAGCGAAACCGGGACTAGCGGGAGGGCCGACCAAAACATTCAGTACTTC. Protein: CASSETGTSGRADQNIQYF.

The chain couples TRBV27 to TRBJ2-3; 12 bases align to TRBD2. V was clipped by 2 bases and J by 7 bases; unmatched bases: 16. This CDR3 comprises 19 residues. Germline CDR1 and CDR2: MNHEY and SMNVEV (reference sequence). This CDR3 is CASSLKGPDGTSGLYTQYF. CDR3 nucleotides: TGTGCCAGCAGTTTAAAGGGGCCCGACGGGACTAGCGGGTTGTATACGCAGTATTTT.

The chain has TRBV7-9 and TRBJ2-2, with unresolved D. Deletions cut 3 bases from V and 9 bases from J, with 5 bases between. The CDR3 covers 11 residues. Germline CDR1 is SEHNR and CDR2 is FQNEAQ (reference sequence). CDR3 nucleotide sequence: TGTGCCAGCAGCTTCCGCCGGGAGCTGTTTTTT. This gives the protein CASSFRRELFF.

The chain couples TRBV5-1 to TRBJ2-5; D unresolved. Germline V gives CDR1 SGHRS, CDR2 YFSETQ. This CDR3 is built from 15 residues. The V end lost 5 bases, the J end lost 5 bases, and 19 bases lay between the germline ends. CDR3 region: CASSDSLYDGETQYF. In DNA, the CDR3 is TGCGCCAGCAGTGACTCCCTTTACGACGGGGAGACCCAGTACTTC.

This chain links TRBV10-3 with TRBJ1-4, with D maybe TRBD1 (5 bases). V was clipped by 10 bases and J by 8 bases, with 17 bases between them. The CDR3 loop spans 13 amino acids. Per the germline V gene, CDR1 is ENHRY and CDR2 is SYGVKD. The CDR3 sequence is CASTPGAGEKLFF. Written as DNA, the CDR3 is TGTGCCAGCACCCCTGGGGCAGGAGAAAAACTGTTTTTT.